A single sample gave rise to the 18 T cell receptor beta chains below, sequenced in a study of shared clonotypes between healthy human individuals. Clones were read by immunoSEQ multiplex PCR, and TCRdb kept only the in-frame ones, dropping some. The sample consists of about 980,000 clones, 70% to 85% of them appearing once. Material: memory CD4+ T cells sorted from blood. Subset indicated: CD45RA-negative fraction. These receptors came from a young man in good health.

This clone was detected many times. The V and J genes are TRBV7-2 and TRBJ2-3; TRBD2 matches at 7 bases. V shed 2 bases and J 1 base; nucleotides not matched to a gene: 3. The germline V gene has CDR1 SGHTA and CDR2 FQGNSA. The CDR3 length is 15 residues. For the CDR3, the DNA is TGTGCCAGCAGCTTATTCAGCGGGGGCACAGATACGCAGTATTTT. This encodes CASSLFSGGTDTQYF.

The chain links TRBV15 to TRBJ1-6; 7 bases are shared with TRBD1. J was trimmed by 6 bases and V by 5 bases; bases with no gene match: 4. Germline lookup yields CDR1 LNHNV and CDR2 YYDKDF (reference sequence). The CDR3 length is 14 residues. The CDR3 DNA sequence: TGTGCCACCAGCTTGGGACAGCTTAATTCACCCCTCCACTTT. Its translation is CATSLGQLNSPLHF.

Details on this clone: Other DNA sequences in this specimen translate into the identical CDR3. The V and J genes are TRBV5-6 and TRBJ2-5, with TRBD2 matching over 10 bases. V lost 0 bases and J lost 5; bases outside the gene matches: 4. The CDR3 spans 15 residues. Germline values: CDR1 SGHDT, CDR2 YYEEEE. The DNA of the CDR3 is TGTGCCAGCAGCTTGGTAGCGGGGGGAGGTGAGACCCAGTACTTC. It is translated as CASSLVAGGGETQYF.

The rearrangement links TRBV11-1 to TRBJ2-6; D is uncertain. From germline, CDR1 is SGHAT and CDR2 FQDESV (reference sequence). The CDR3 covers 18 residues. V shed 5 bases and J shed 0 bases, with 17 bases lying between them. CDR3 protein: CASSPRVRRSSGANVLTF. CDR3 DNA: TGTGCCAGCAGCCCCCGGGTTCGGCGTTCCTCTGGGGCCAACGTCCTGACTTTC.

Written as DNA, the CDR3 is TGCGCCAGCAGCCAAGATGTAGGAGCCGACTATGGCTACACCTTC. This sequence encodes CASSQDVGADYGYTF. The gene calls are TRBV4-3 and TRBJ1-2; unclear D gene. Germline values: CDR1 LGHNA, CDR2 YSLEER. CDR3 length equals 15 residues. The V end lost 0 bases, the J end lost 3 bases, and 11 bases lay between the germline ends.

The chain joins TRBV5-1 to TRBJ1-2, with TRBD1 as a possible D gene (6 bases). Trimming removed 4 bases from V and 2 bases from J, with 12 bases in between. Germline assignment: CDR1 SGHRS and CDR2 YFSETQ. CDR3 size: 14 residues. The CDR3 reads CASSPGGQNYGYTF. The CDR3, as DNA: TGCGCCAGCAGCCCGGGGGGCCAAAACTATGGCTACACCTTC.

V usage is TRBV5-4 and J usage is TRBJ2-7, with D unclear. Germline V gene lookup returns CDR1 SGHNT and CDR2 YYREEE (reference sequence). The CDR3 contains 14 residues. Trimming took 0 bases from V and 2 from J, leaving 9 bases between them. In nucleotides, the CDR3 is TGTGCCAGCAGCTTGGATGGCAGGCCCTACGAGCAGTACTTC. Translating gives CASSLDGRPYEQYF.

This clone was detected a few times. The chain carries TRBV10-3 and TRBJ1-6, with D perhaps TRBD1 (6 bases). The V and J ends lost 4 bases and 9 bases respectively, with 13 bases between them. The CDR3 has 14 amino acids. In germline, CDR1 is ENHRY, CDR2 SYGVKD. The CDR3 DNA is TGTGCCATCAGTGCAGGGGTATCGGGTTCACCCCTCCACTTT. This codes for CAISAGVSGSPLHF.

As concerns this clone: Other nucleotide sequences in the sample specify the same CDR3. This rearrangement joins TRBV18 to TRBJ1-4; 7 bases align to TRBD1. The CDR3 runs to 15 residues. The V and J ends lost 0 bases and 5 bases, in that order; junction bases with no gene match: 3. Germline V gives CDR1 KGHSH, CDR2 LQKENI. CDR3 sequence reads: CASSPPAGGNEKLFF. CDR3 in DNA: TGTGCCAGCTCACCACCGGCAGGGGGAAATGAAAAACTGTTTTTT.

To note about this clone: A far larger clone is just one base off, so this is likely a read error. The chain has TRBV7-9 and TRBJ2-7; D unclear. The V end was cut by 5 bases, the J end by 0 bases, with 5 bases between. This CDR3 is 12 amino acids long. Germline V gene lookup returns CDR1 SEHNR and CDR2 FQNEAQ (reference sequence). CDR3 DNA sequence: TGTGCCAGCAGCCACGACTCCTACGAGCAGTACTTC. Translation: CASSHDSYEQYF.

The V call is TRBV10-3, the J call TRBJ2-7; maybe TRBD1 (6 bases). The germline V and J ends were trimmed by 2 bases and 3 bases, with 8 bases remaining between them. This CDR3 contains 13 residues. The germline CDR1 and CDR2 sequences are ENHRY and SYGVKD. CDR3 nucleotides: TGTGCCATCAGTGAGGAGGACAGCTACGAGCAGTACTTC. Protein product: CAISEEDSYEQYF.

The rearrangement joins TRBV9 to TRBJ2-7; 11 nucleotides line up with TRBD2. Germline V CDR1 and CDR2: SGDLS, YYNGEE. The J segment lost 3 bases and the V segment lost 1 base, leaving 3 bases of the junction unmatched. The CDR3 sequence is 15 residues long. The CDR3: CASSVTSGGIYEQYF. The CDR3 region has the DNA TGTGCCAGCAGCGTAACTAGCGGGGGAATCTACGAGCAGTACTTC.

The chain uses TRBV7-2 and TRBJ2-1, with 7 bases lining up with TRBD2. Germline V lookup: CDR1 SGHTA, CDR2 FQGNSA. V gave up 3 bases and J gave up 4 bases; unmatched junction bases: 9. The CDR3 length is 16 residues. The CDR3 loop reads CASSFPSGDLYNEQFF. DNA for the CDR3: TGTGCCAGCAGCTTCCCAAGCGGGGACTTATACAATGAGCAGTTCTTC.

DNA of the CDR3: TGTGCCAGCAGTGCGGGACTAGCGGGAGGGGGTGAGACCCAGTACTTC. Its protein is CASSAGLAGGGETQYF. The rearrangement links TRBV2 to TRBJ2-5; 16 nucleotides match TRBD2. CDR1 and CDR2 (germline): SNHLY, FYNNEI. V lost 4 bases, J lost 5 bases, and 4 bases stayed unmatched. This CDR3 region has 16 residues.

This clone was recorded many times. The CDR3 DNA reads TGTGCCAGCAGCGGCAGGGGGAGGAACTATGGCTACACCTTC. It is translated as CASSGRGRNYGYTF. This chain joins TRBV5-4 and TRBJ1-2; 7 nucleotides align to TRBD1. The CDR3 covers 14 residues. Germline CDR1 and CDR2: SGHNT and YYREEE (reference sequence). V lost 4 bases to trimming and J lost 2 bases; unmatched junction nucleotides: 5. The full variable domain, with the rest looked up from reference TRBV5-4 and TRBJ1-2, is ETGVTQSPTHLIKTRGQQVTLRCSSQSGHNTVSWYQQALGQGPQFIFQYYREEENGRGNFPPRFSGLQFPNYSSELNVNALELDDSALYLCASSGRGRNYGYTFGSGTRLTVV.

The chain links TRBV27 to TRBJ2-1; D perhaps matches TRBD1 (5 bases). V lost 6 bases, J lost 5 bases, and 11 bases lay in between. The CDR3 runs to 13 residues. Germline-derived CDR1 and CDR2 are MNHEY and SMNVEV (reference sequence). The CDR3 DNA follows: TGTGCCAGCAGGGGCAGGGTCGACAATGAGCAGTTCTTC. It yields the protein CASRGRVDNEQFF.

This chain uses TRBV7-2 with TRBJ1-1; no clear D gene. The ends were cut back, 2 bases at V and 1 base at J, with 8 bases in the middle. This CDR3 region has 14 residues. Germline V gives CDR1 SGHTA, CDR2 FQGNSA. Here the CDR3 reads CASSLTPGNTEAFF. The CDR3 nucleotides read TGTGCCAGCAGCTTAACACCAGGGAACACTGAAGCTTTCTTT.

Worth noting for this clone: Other DNA sequences in the same sample also yield this CDR3. The chain employs TRBV5-1 and TRBJ2-3; tentatively, D is TRBD1 or TRBD2 (6 bases each). Trimming cost V 0 bases and J 4 bases, with 9 bases left between them. This CDR3 spans 14 amino acids. Germline values: CDR1 SGHRS, CDR2 YFSETQ. CDR3 in amino acids: CASSLEGGADTQYF. CDR3 DNA sequence: TGCGCCAGCAGCTTGGAGGGGGGCGCAGATACGCAGTATTTT.